One sample yielded the 19 T cell receptor beta chains listed below, sequenced in a study of T cell responses to AZD1222 COVID-19 vaccine. Sequencing was performed with immunoSEQ multiplex PCR; in TCRdb, only in-frame clones are kept and a portion is missing. The sample yields more than 110,000 clones, 90% to 95% seen once. Sequenced material: peripheral blood, taken on day 0 of AZD1222 vaccination. These receptors were taken from an adult in good health.

This chain connects TRBV9 to TRBJ2-1, with D perhaps assigned TRBD1 or TRBD2 (5 bases each). Germline-derived CDR1 and CDR2 are SGDLS and YYNGEE. V lost 3 bases and J 3 bases, leaving 13 bases between the germline ends. The CDR3 has 15 residues. CDR3 in DNA: TGTGCCAGCAGCGCATCGGGGACCCTCTACAATGAGCAGTTCTTC. Encoded protein: CASSASGTLYNEQFF.

The chain carries TRBV28 and TRBJ1-2; unclear D gene. Germline loops: CDR1 MDHEN, CDR2 SYDVKM. V lost 3 bases, J lost 0 bases, and 11 bases lay in between. The CDR3 runs to 15 residues. As DNA, the CDR3 is TGTGCCAGCAGTTTGGCAGGAGGATCTAACTATGGCTACACCTTC. As protein: CASSLAGGSNYGYTF.

The CDR3 protein is CASSIDIGNQPQHF. The CDR3 coding sequence is TGTGCCAGTAGTATAGATATAGGGAATCAGCCCCAGCATTTT. This rearrangement joins TRBV19 to TRBJ1-5; the D is unclear. The length of the CDR3 is 14 residues. Germline CDR1 LNHDA, CDR2 SQIVND (reference sequence). V was clipped by 0 bases and J by 4 bases, with 7 bases between them.

For the CDR3, the DNA is TGCGCCAGCCGCCCCGGAGACAGGGCTGAAAAACTGTTTTTT. It encodes CASRPGDRAEKLFF. The chain carries TRBV5-1 and TRBJ1-4; TRBD1 matches 7 bases. There are 14 residues in the CDR3. Losses at the gene ends were 7 bases for V and 7 bases for J; bases not matched to a gene: 10. Per the germline V gene, CDR1 is SGHRS and CDR2 is YFSETQ.

This chain's CDR3 is CASSTRDREKWDGYTF. In DNA form, the CDR3 reads TGTGCCAGCAGCACCCGGGACAGGGAGAAATGGGATGGCTACACCTTC. The chain has TRBV7-9 and TRBJ1-2; 9 nucleotides line up with TRBD1. Germline V gene data show CDR1 as SEHNR and CDR2 as FQNEAQ (reference sequence). Losses at the gene ends were 5 bases for V and 6 bases for J; bases not matched to a gene: 13. The length of the CDR3 is 16 residues.

The chain links TRBV28 to TRBJ1-5; no clear D gene. The V gene's germline CDR1 is MDHEN and CDR2 SYDVKM. Trimming shortened V by 5 bases and J by 0 bases, and 14 bases separated the two germline ends. The CDR3 sequence is 16 residues long. CDR3 nucleotides: TGTGCCAGCAGTATGAGACTTGCGGGTAGCAATCAGCCCCAGCATTTT. It translates to CASSMRLAGSNQPQHF.

The chain has TRBV13 and TRBJ1-2; D gene uncertain. V lost 5 bases, J lost 8 bases, and 18 bases lay in between. Per the germline V gene, CDR1 is PRHDT and CDR2 is FYEKMQ (reference sequence). This CDR3 region has 14 residues. The CDR3 sequence: CASSPNPRAGGYTF. The CDR3, as DNA: TGTGCCAGCAGCCCAAACCCCCGGGCCGGCGGCTACACCTTC.

J is TRBJ2-4 and V is TRBV29-1; the D is unclear. Trimming removed 6 bases at V and 5 bases at J, with 5 bases between. This CDR3 comprises 10 residues. Per the germline V gene, CDR1 is SQVTM and CDR2 is ANQGSEA. CDR3 sequence reads: CSVGQNIQYF. Here the CDR3 DNA reads TGCAGCGTAGGACAAAACATTCAGTACTTC.

This clone showed up just a few times. The chain is built from TRBV3-1 (or the pseudogene TRBV3-2) and TRBJ2-1; 13 bases line up with TRBD2. V shed 4 bases and J 9 bases; nucleotides not matched to a gene: 9. The CDR3 covers 16 residues. CDR1 LGHDT and CDR2 YNNKEL come from the germline V gene (reference sequence). This CDR3 is CASSPTGGTSGIEQFF. The CDR3 DNA reads TGTGCCAGCAGCCCCACTGGGGGGACTAGCGGGATTGAGCAGTTCTTC.

This clone was seen a single time. This chain connects TRBV28 to TRBJ2-2; D may be TRBD2 (6 bases). The ends were cut back, 5 bases at V and 4 bases at J, with 20 bases in the middle. Germline V lookup: CDR1 MDHEN, CDR2 SYDVKM. The CDR3 has 17 amino acids. This chain's CDR3 is CASSTVSGTVITGELFF. The CDR3 bases are TGTGCCAGCAGTACTGTCTCCGGGACTGTCATCACCGGGGAGCTGTTTTTT.

The chain recombines TRBV19 with TRBJ1-2; 8 nucleotides line up with TRBD1. This CDR3 has 14 amino acids. V shed 7 bases and J 2 bases; nucleotides not matched to a gene: 6. Germline V lookup: CDR1 LNHDA, CDR2 SQIVND (reference sequence). The DNA for the CDR3 is TGTGCCAGTAAACGGGACAGGACCAACTATGGCTACACCTTC. Translating gives CASKRDRTNYGYTF.

This clone has a single count. V usage is TRBV19 and J usage is TRBJ2-7; weak D call: TRBD2 (5 bases). V was trimmed by 4 bases and J by 5 bases, leaving 9 bases between them. Per the germline V gene, CDR1 is LNHDA and CDR2 is SQIVND (reference sequence). The CDR3 sequence is 12 residues long. The CDR3 bases are TGTGCCAGTAGTACCTCCGGGGACGAGCAGTACTTC. Protein sequence: CASSTSGDEQYF.

The CDR3, as DNA: TGTGCCAGTAGCCCAATAGGTAATAACTATGGCTACACCTTC. This sequence encodes CASSPIGNNYGYTF. The chain has TRBV19 and TRBJ1-2; D unresolved. Per the germline V gene, CDR1 is LNHDA and CDR2 is SQIVND (reference sequence). The germline V and J ends were trimmed by 6 bases and 1 base, with 12 bases remaining between them. This CDR3 contains 14 residues.

The CDR3 reads CASTYRLAGGWGTGELFF. The CDR3 DNA follows: TGTGCCAGCACCTACCGACTAGCGGGAGGATGGGGCACCGGGGAGCTGTTTTTT. This rearrangement joins TRBV11-2 to TRBJ2-2; 13 positions match TRBD2. V dropped 7 bases and J dropped 4; count of bases not matched to a gene: 12. Germline V CDR1 and CDR2: SGHAT, FQNNGV. CDR3 length equals 18 residues. The full variable domain, with the rest looked up from reference TRBV11-2 and TRBJ2-2, is EAGVAQSPRYKIIEKRQSVAFWCNPISGHATLYWYQQILGQGPKLLIQFQNNGVVDDSQLPKDRFSAERLKGVDSTLKIQPAKLEDSAVYLCASTYRLAGGWGTGELFFGEGSRLTVL.

This chain connects TRBV10-2 to TRBJ2-5; TRBD2 aligns across 7 bases. Germline V gene data show CDR1 as WSHSY and CDR2 as SAAADI. Trimming took 6 bases from V and 4 from J; bases not matched to a gene: 2. The CDR3 extends over 12 amino acids. This chain's CDR3 is CASSVAGETQYF. In DNA form, the CDR3 reads TGCGCCAGCAGCGTAGCGGGAGAGACCCAGTACTTC.

The chain carries TRBV7-2 and TRBJ1-2; D gene ambiguous. V was pared by 2 bases and J by 2 bases, with 9 bases between. Looked up from germline, CDR1 is SGHTA and CDR2 is FQGNSA. This CDR3 is 14 amino acids long. CDR3 sequence reads: CASSLRETNYGYTF. For the CDR3, the DNA is TGTGCCAGCAGCTTAAGGGAGACCAACTATGGCTACACCTTC.

CDR3 bases: TGCGCCAGCAGCTTGGTTGGGGCAGACAGTTCCTACGAGCAGTACTTC. This translates into CASSLVGADSSYEQYF. The genes are TRBV5-1 and TRBJ2-7, with TRBD1 as a possible D gene (5 bases). The CDR3 spans 16 residues. Germline CDR1 reads SGHRS; CDR2 reads YFSETQ. The ends were cut back, 0 bases at V and 1 base at J, with 14 bases in the middle.

The chain is built from TRBV4-2 and TRBJ2-5, with TRBD2 matching over 13 bases. CDR3 length: 16 amino acids. Germline V gene sequence: CDR1 LGHNA, CDR2 YNFKEQ. The trim removed 4 bases at V and 7 bases at J, leaving 9 bases unmatched. CDR3 sequence reads: CASSPWTSGSRVTQYF. Here the CDR3 DNA reads TGTGCCAGCAGCCCCTGGACTAGCGGGAGTCGGGTGACCCAGTACTTC.

This chain uses TRBV2 with TRBJ1-6; D is undetermined. With 6 bases removed from V and 5 bases from J, the gap between germline ends came to 8 bases. CDR1 and CDR2 from the germline V gene are SNHLY and FYNNEI. CDR3 size: 13 residues. The CDR3 here is CASRSTDNSPLHF. CDR3 DNA sequence: TGTGCCAGCAGGTCAACAGATAATTCACCCCTCCACTTT.